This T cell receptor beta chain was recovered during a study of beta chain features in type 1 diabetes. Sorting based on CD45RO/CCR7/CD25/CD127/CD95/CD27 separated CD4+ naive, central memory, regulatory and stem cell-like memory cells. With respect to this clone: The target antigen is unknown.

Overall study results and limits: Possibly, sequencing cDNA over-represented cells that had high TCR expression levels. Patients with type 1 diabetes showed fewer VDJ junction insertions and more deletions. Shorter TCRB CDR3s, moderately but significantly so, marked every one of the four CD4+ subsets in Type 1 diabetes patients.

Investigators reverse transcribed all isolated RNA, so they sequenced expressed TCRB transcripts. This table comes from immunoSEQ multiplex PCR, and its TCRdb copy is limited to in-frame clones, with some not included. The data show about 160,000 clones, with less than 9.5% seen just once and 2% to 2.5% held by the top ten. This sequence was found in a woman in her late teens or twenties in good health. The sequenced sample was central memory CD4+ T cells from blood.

CDR3 DNA sequence: TGTGCCAGCAGCCCCGGGCCGGGAAAAGGAGATACGCAGTATTTT. Encoded protein: CASSPGPGKGDTQYF. This chain links TRBV7-3 with TRBJ2-3; D is perhaps TRBD2 (5 bases). Germline values: CDR1 SGHTA, CDR2 FQGTGA. The V gene lost 5 bases and the J gene lost 5 bases, with 17 bases spanning the gap. This CDR3 contains 15 residues.